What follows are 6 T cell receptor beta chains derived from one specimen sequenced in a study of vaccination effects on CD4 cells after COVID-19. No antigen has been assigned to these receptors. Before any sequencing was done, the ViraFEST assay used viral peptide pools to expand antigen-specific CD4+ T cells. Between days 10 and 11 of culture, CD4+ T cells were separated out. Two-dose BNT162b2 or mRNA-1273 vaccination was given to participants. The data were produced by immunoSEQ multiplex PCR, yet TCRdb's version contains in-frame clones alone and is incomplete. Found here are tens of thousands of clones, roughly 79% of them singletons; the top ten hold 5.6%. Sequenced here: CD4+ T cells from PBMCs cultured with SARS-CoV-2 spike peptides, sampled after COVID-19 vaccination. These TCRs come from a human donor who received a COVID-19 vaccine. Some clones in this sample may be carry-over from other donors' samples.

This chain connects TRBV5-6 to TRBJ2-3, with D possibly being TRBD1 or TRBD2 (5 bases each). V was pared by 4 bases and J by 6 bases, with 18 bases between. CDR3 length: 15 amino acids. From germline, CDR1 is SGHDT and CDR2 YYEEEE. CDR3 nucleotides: TGTGCCAGCAGCCACCTCCCCCCACGGGGCGATACGCAGTATTTT. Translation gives CASSHLPPRGDTQYF.

The CDR3 spells CASMGRVGSYEQYV. The CDR3 DNA reads as TGTGCCAGCATGGGCAGGGTCGGCAGCTACGAGCAGTACGTC. This chain joins TRBV2 and TRBJ2-7; a possible D gene is TRBD1 (5 bases). With 7 bases removed from V and 3 bases from J, the gap between germline ends came to 16 bases. Germline V gives CDR1 SNHLY, CDR2 FYNNEI. The CDR3 consists of 14 residues.

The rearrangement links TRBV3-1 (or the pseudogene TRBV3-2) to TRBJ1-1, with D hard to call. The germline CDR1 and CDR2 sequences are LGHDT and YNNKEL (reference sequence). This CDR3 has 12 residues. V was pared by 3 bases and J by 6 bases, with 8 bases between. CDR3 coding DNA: TGTGCCAGCAGCCATAATGACGCTGAAGCTTTCTTT. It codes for CASSHNDAEAFF.

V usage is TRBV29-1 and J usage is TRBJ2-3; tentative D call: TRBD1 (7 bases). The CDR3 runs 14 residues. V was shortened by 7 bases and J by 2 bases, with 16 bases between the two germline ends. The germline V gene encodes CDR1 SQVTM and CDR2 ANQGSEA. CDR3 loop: CSALGRGVTDTQYF. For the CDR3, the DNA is TGCAGCGCCCTGGGCAGGGGGGTCACAGATACGCAGTATTTT.

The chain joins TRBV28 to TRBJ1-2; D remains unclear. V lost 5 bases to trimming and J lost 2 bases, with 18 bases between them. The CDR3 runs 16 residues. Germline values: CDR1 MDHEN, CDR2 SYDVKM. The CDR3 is CASSLPGLPLNYGYTF. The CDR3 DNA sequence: TGTGCCAGCAGTCTTCCCGGGCTCCCCTTAAACTATGGCTACACCTTC.

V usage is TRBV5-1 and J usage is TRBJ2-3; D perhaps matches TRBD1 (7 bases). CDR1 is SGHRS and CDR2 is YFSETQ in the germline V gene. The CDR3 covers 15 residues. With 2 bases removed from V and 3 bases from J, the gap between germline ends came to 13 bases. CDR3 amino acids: CASSLEQGRTDTQYF. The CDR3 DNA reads TGCGCCAGCAGCTTAGAACAGGGGAGGACAGATACGCAGTATTTT.